What follows are 27 T cell receptor beta chains derived from one specimen sequenced in a study of T cell responses to AZD1222 COVID-19 vaccine. The data were produced by immunoSEQ multiplex PCR, yet TCRdb's version contains in-frame clones alone and is incomplete. The sample lists 50,000 to 65,000 clones; approximately 86% were seen once. Specimen: peripheral blood, collected 28 days after the second AZD1222 dose. Receptor source: an adult who received the AZD1222 COVID-19 vaccine.

The chain uses TRBV28 and TRBJ2-2; possible D gene TRBD2, 5 bases. V was trimmed by 3 bases and J by 7 bases, leaving 18 bases between them. The germline gives CDR1 MDHEN, CDR2 SYDVKM. This CDR3 region has 16 residues. Written as DNA, the CDR3 is TGTGCCAGCAGTTTTAGTATCGGGGAGACTTACGGGGAGCTGTTTTTT. Residues: CASSFSIGETYGELFF.

The chain uses TRBV27 and TRBJ2-1, with 7 nucleotides matching TRBD2. The CDR3 contains 13 residues. Unmatched junction bases numbered 10, after V lost 2 bases and J lost 15 bases. Germline-derived CDR1 and CDR2 are MNHEY and SMNVEV (reference sequence). CDR3 in DNA: TGTGCCAGCAGTTTAGAGGTGGGGGGGAAAGGGTTCTTC. Translation: CASSLEVGGKGFF.

This chain joins TRBV6-5 and TRBJ2-7, with a weak D call TRBD1 (6 bases). The ends were cut back, 7 bases at V and 2 bases at J, with 18 bases in the middle. Germline loops: CDR1 MNHEY, CDR2 SVGAGI. The CDR3 has 15 residues. The CDR3 here is CASIFGRGYPYEQYF. CDR3 DNA: TGTGCCAGCATTTTCGGCAGGGGATATCCCTACGAGCAGTACTTC.

The gene calls are TRBV5-1 and TRBJ1-2, with D unresolved. Germline V gene lookup returns CDR1 SGHRS and CDR2 YFSETQ. Trimming took off 0 bases at V and 5 bases at J, with 11 bases between the two ends. The CDR3 loop spans 14 amino acids. In DNA, the CDR3 is TGCGCCAGCAGCTTGGGGCAGATAGGGTATGGCTACACCTTC. Its protein product is CASSLGQIGYGYTF.

The chain couples TRBV27 to TRBJ2-7; possibly TRBD1 for D (6 bases). Germline V gives CDR1 MNHEY, CDR2 SMNVEV (reference sequence). The CDR3 runs to 15 residues. V was trimmed by 2 bases and J by 1 base, leaving 12 bases between them. For the CDR3, the DNA is TGTGCCAGCAGTTTAGCCACAGGGCTTTCCTACGAGCAGTACTTC. This encodes CASSLATGLSYEQYF.

V usage is TRBV7-2 and J usage is TRBJ1-5; maybe TRBD1 (6 bases). Looked up from germline, CDR1 is SGHTA and CDR2 is FQGNSA. This CDR3 has 18 amino acids. V was shortened by 1 base and J by 3 bases, with 19 bases between the two germline ends. The CDR3, as DNA: TGTGCCAGCAGCTTAGACGGACGAAGGGGGACACTCAATCAGCCCCAGCATTTT. It encodes CASSLDGRRGTLNQPQHF.

A few counts support this clone. V usage is TRBV5-1 and J usage is TRBJ2-7; TRBD1 matches at 7 bases. Germline lookup yields CDR1 SGHRS and CDR2 YFSETQ. The trim removed 0 bases at V and 0 bases at J, leaving 3 bases unmatched. The CDR3 spans 15 residues. The CDR3 sequence is CASSLAAGGSYEQYF. The CDR3 DNA sequence: TGCGCCAGCAGCTTGGCCGCAGGGGGCTCCTACGAGCAGTACTTC.

The rearrangement joins TRBV28 to TRBJ2-7; 7 positions agree with TRBD2. The V gene end was trimmed by 6 bases and the J gene end by 6 bases; junction bases not matched to a gene: 5. The CDR3 contains 12 residues. From germline, CDR1 is MDHEN and CDR2 SYDVKM. The CDR3 DNA sequence: TGTGCCAGCAGCAACGGACTAGTCGAGCAGTACTTC. Translation: CASSNGLVEQYF. The whole variable domain, remainder taken from reference TRBV28 and TRBJ2-7, is DVKVTQSSRYLVKRTGEKVFLECVQDMDHENMFWYRQDPGLGLRLIYFSYDVKMKEKGDIPEGYSVSREKKERFSLILESASTNQTSMYLCASSNGLVEQYFGPGTRLTVT.

Within the sample, this clone is medium-sized. The chain is built from TRBV7-9 and TRBJ1-2; no reliable D call. The CDR3 runs to 14 residues. Germline V lookup: CDR1 SEHNR, CDR2 FQNEAQ (reference sequence). Trimming stripped 3 bases from V and 8 bases from J, with 16 bases between. CDR3 in amino acids: CASSLAGGLSGYTF. The CDR3 nucleotides read TGTGCCAGCAGCTTGGCAGGAGGATTAAGCGGCTACACCTTC.

This clone was found a few times. V and J are TRBV2 and TRBJ1-1, with D perhaps matching TRBD1 (6 bases). CDR1 and CDR2 (germline): SNHLY, FYNNEI. Trimming removed 5 bases from V and 8 bases from J, with 12 bases in between. CDR3 size: 12 residues. CDR3 DNA: TGTGCCAGCAGTCGAGACAGGCGGGAAGCTTTCTTT. Residues: CASSRDRREAFF.

The chain employs TRBV7-2 and TRBJ2-5, with D possibly being TRBD1 (5 bases). V was cut by 4 bases and J by 4 bases, with 16 bases left in between. The CDR3 runs 15 residues. Germline V gene sequence: CDR1 SGHTA, CDR2 FQGNSA. This chain's CDR3 is CASSSQTTVGETQYF. CDR3 coding DNA: TGTGCCAGCAGCTCCCAGACGACAGTGGGAGAGACCCAGTACTTC.

The rearrangement joins TRBV7-9 to TRBJ2-3; 7 nucleotides agree with TRBD2. V gave up 5 bases and J gave up 4 bases; unmatched junction bases: 9. There are 15 residues in the CDR3. CDR1 is SEHNR and CDR2 is FQNEAQ in the germline V gene (reference sequence). CDR3 nucleotides: TGTGCCAGCAGCAACGGCGCGGGAGCAGCAGATACGCAGTATTTT. It translates to CASSNGAGAADTQYF.

The chain has TRBV4-2 and TRBJ1-4; D is unresolved. The V gene's germline CDR1 is LGHNA and CDR2 YNFKEQ. The V gene lost 1 base and the J gene lost 0 bases, with 12 bases spanning the gap. This CDR3 is 17 amino acids long. In DNA, the CDR3 is TGTGCCAGCAGCCAAGTCGCGACGGGAGCAACTAATGAAAAACTGTTTTTT. Translation: CASSQVATGATNEKLFF.

This clone has just one count. The chain recombines TRBV29-1 with TRBJ2-5; D gene unclear. V was clipped by 3 bases and J by 1 base, with 9 bases between them. Germline-derived CDR1 and CDR2 are SQVTM and ANQGSEA. This CDR3 contains 13 residues. CDR3 sequence: CSVDKTPQETQYF. CDR3 coding DNA: TGCAGCGTTGACAAGACACCCCAAGAGACCCAGTACTTC.

This sequence joins TRBV28 and TRBJ1-5; D gene ambiguous. There are 12 residues in the CDR3. Germline V gene data show CDR1 as MDHEN and CDR2 as SYDVKM. Between the trimmed V and J ends, which lost 6 bases and 7 bases, there was a span of 10 bases. In DNA form, the CDR3 reads TGTGCCAGCAGGTCTCATGGACAGCCCCAGCATTTT. Translated: CASRSHGQPQHF.

The chain uses TRBV29-1 and TRBJ2-7; D is ambiguous. Germline-derived CDR1 and CDR2 are SQVTM and ANQGSEA. The V end lost 6 bases, the J end lost 9 bases, and 18 bases lay between the germline ends. The length of the CDR3 is 12 residues. CDR3 residues: CSVSQSTVGQYF. The CDR3 DNA sequence: TGCAGCGTCTCCCAAAGTACCGTGGGGCAGTACTTC.

The chain couples TRBV24-1 to TRBJ1-5; no reliable D call. Germline lookup yields CDR1 KGHDR and CDR2 SFDVKD. This CDR3 is built from 15 residues. Trimming took 0 bases from V and 5 from J, leaving 10 bases between them. CDR3 sequence: CATSDLNQPDQPQHF. The CDR3 DNA sequence: TGTGCCACCAGTGATTTGAACCAACCGGATCAGCCCCAGCATTTT.

The chain is built from TRBV5-1 and TRBJ2-5; D perhaps matches TRBD1 (6 bases). From germline, CDR1 is SGHRS and CDR2 YFSETQ. V was pared by 4 bases and J by 9 bases, with 13 bases between. This CDR3 region has 12 residues. CDR3: CASSLTGMAQYF. The CDR3 DNA reads as TGCGCCAGCAGCCTGACAGGTATGGCCCAGTACTTC.

This clone was detected only a few times. The genes are TRBV7-2 and TRBJ2-7, with D perhaps matching TRBD1 (5 bases). Trimming shortened V by 2 bases and J by 6 bases, and 14 bases separated the two germline ends. CDR1 SGHTA and CDR2 FQGNSA come from the germline V gene. This CDR3 has 14 residues. The CDR3 is CASSLYIPGFEQYF. CDR3 nucleotide sequence: TGTGCCAGCAGCTTATATATCCCAGGGTTCGAGCAGTACTTC.

J is TRBJ2-4 and V is TRBV7-8; unclear D gene. Per germline, CDR1 SGHVS and CDR2 FQNEAQ. The V end lost 1 base, the J end lost 7 bases, and 8 bases lay between the germline ends. The CDR3 is made up of 13 amino acids. CDR3 in amino acids: CASSLEQRNIQYF. The CDR3 nucleotides read TGTGCCAGCAGCTTAGAGCAGAGGAACATTCAGTACTTC.

This rearrangement joins TRBV4-3 to TRBJ1-5, with 7 bases matching TRBD1. This CDR3 has 16 residues. Germline V gives CDR1 LGHNA, CDR2 YSLEER. The V gene end was trimmed by 0 bases and the J gene end by 6 bases; junction bases not matched to a gene: 8. In nucleotides, the CDR3 is TGCGCCAGCAGCCAAGATTTTTACAGGGGAGGTCAGCCCCAGCATTTT. This sequence encodes CASSQDFYRGGQPQHF.

The V call is TRBV19, the J call TRBJ1-4, with D hard to call. Trimming removed 7 bases from V and 8 bases from J, with 20 bases in between. The CDR3 is 15 residues long. Per the germline V gene, CDR1 is LNHDA and CDR2 is SQIVND (reference sequence). The CDR3 here is CASTEKNSAWEKLFF. In DNA form, the CDR3 reads TGTGCCAGTACCGAAAAGAACAGCGCTTGGGAAAAACTGTTTTTT.

The chain uses TRBV2 and TRBJ1-4, with no clear D. Germline CDR1 and CDR2: SNHLY and FYNNEI. This CDR3 contains 16 residues. Trimming removed 6 bases from V and 0 bases from J, with 14 bases in between. DNA for the CDR3: TGTGCCAGCAGCCACGGACCTGGGGCAACTAATGAAAAACTGTTTTTT. This gives the protein CASSHGPGATNEKLFF.

V usage is TRBV5-1 and J usage is TRBJ2-1; D not certain. Germline CDR1 SGHRS, CDR2 YFSETQ. This CDR3 spans 13 amino acids. Trimming left V 1 base short and J 7 bases short, with 9 bases between. CDR3 in amino acids: CASSLTARNEQFF. Here the CDR3 DNA reads TGCGCCAGCAGCTTGACGGCTAGAAATGAGCAGTTCTTC.

The V gene is TRBV2, the J gene TRBJ1-6; D gene uncertain. This CDR3 is 12 amino acids long. Trimming cost V 6 bases and J 10 bases, with 10 bases left between them. The germline CDR1 and CDR2 sequences are SNHLY and FYNNEI. CDR3 region: CASRQERSPLHF. CDR3 nucleotide sequence: TGTGCCAGCAGGCAGGAAAGGTCACCCCTCCACTTT.

The chain uses TRBV6-1 and TRBJ2-1; 10 positions match TRBD2. This CDR3 is built from 16 residues. The junction had 4 bases not matched to a gene; V was cut back by 4 bases and J by 1 base. Per germline, CDR1 MNHNS and CDR2 SASEGT. The CDR3 DNA follows: TGTGCCAGCAGTGCCCTGACTAGCGGGTCCTACAATGAGCAGTTCTTC. Protein sequence: CASSALTSGSYNEQFF.

V usage is TRBV24-1 and J usage is TRBJ1-2; D may be TRBD1 (5 bases). This CDR3 is 16 amino acids long. Trimming stripped 4 bases from V and 3 bases from J, with 17 bases between. From germline, CDR1 is KGHDR and CDR2 SFDVKD. CDR3 DNA: TGTGCCACCAGTGACCCAAACGGGGGATCGGACTATGGCTACACCTTC. Protein: CATSDPNGGSDYGYTF.